A single sample gave rise to the 12 T cell receptor beta chains below, sequenced in a study of blood T cell repertoires in COVID-19. Sequenced by immunoSEQ multiplex PCR; TCRdb stores in-frame clones only, minus some. There are fewer than 250,000 clones in the sample; 83% occur only once, and 2.5% to 3.5% lies in the top ten. The sequencing sample was made of peripheral blood. These receptors originate from a man in his fifties with active or convalescent COVID-19.

The V call is TRBV11-3, the J call TRBJ2-3, with a possible D match to TRBD1 (6 bases). The CDR3 has 13 amino acids. CDR1 and CDR2 from the germline V gene are SGHNT and YENEEA. V lost 4 bases to trimming and J lost 1 base, with 6 bases between them. The CDR3 here is CASSSGGTDTQYF. CDR3 in DNA: TGTGCCAGCAGCTCAGGGGGCACAGATACGCAGTATTTT.

The J gene is TRBJ1-3, the V gene TRBV9, with 7 nucleotides matching TRBD1. Trimming removed 5 bases from V and 0 bases from J; junction bases left unmatched: 17. The CDR3 sequence is 19 residues long. Germline V gives CDR1 SGDLS, CDR2 YYNGEE. For the CDR3, the DNA is TGTGCCAGCAGTATCTCCCGAACTGACAGGGCGTCCTCTGGAAACACCATATATTTT. This gives the protein CASSISRTDRASSGNTIYF.

The V gene is TRBV7-2, the J gene TRBJ2-7; 7 nucleotides match TRBD1. CDR1 and CDR2 from the germline V gene are SGHTA and FQGNSA. This CDR3 region has 15 residues. V gave up 5 bases and J gave up 0 bases; unmatched junction bases: 7. The CDR3 sequence: CASSLDRARSYEQYF. CDR3 nucleotides: TGTGCCAGCAGCCTTGACAGGGCTCGCTCCTACGAGCAGTACTTC.

The chain joins TRBV2 to TRBJ2-3; TRBD2 is a possible D gene (6 bases). V was shortened by 11 bases and J by 2 bases, with 20 bases between the two germline ends. The CDR3 length is 15 residues. Germline loops: CDR1 SNHLY, CDR2 FYNNEI. This CDR3 reads CARTQGGATTDTQYF. As DNA, the CDR3 is TGTGCCCGAACTCAGGGCGGGGCCACCACAGATACGCAGTATTTT.

This clone was recorded a few times. The CDR3, as DNA: TGCGCCAGCAGCCGGTCGCGAGGCACTGAAGCTTTCTTT. Translated, it gives CASSRSRGTEAFF. The chain recombines TRBV4-3 with TRBJ1-1; D is uncertain. The germline V gene has CDR1 LGHNA and CDR2 YSLEER. CDR3 length: 13 amino acids. Deletions cut 4 bases from V and 4 bases from J, with 10 bases between.

This rearrangement joins TRBV18 to TRBJ2-3, with 8 nucleotides matching TRBD2. This CDR3 is built from 19 residues. Germline values: CDR1 KGHSH, CDR2 LQKENI. V gave up 1 base and J gave up 1 base; unmatched junction bases: 13. The CDR3 region is CASSPLHSGVHLGTDTQYF. In nucleotides, the CDR3 is TGTGCCAGCTCACCACTGCATAGCGGGGTTCACCTTGGCACAGATACGCAGTATTTT.

The chain is built from TRBV28 and TRBJ2-3, with a tentative D call TRBD2 (6 bases). Trimming shortened V by 6 bases and J by 2 bases, and 12 bases separated the two germline ends. Germline assignment: CDR1 MDHEN and CDR2 SYDVKM. This CDR3 comprises 14 residues. CDR3 DNA sequence: TGTGCCAGCAGGGGCCTAGCGATCACAGATACGCAGTATTTT. Translation gives CASRGLAITDTQYF.

This chain connects TRBV19 to TRBJ1-2; the match to TRBD1 covers 8 bases. The CDR3 totals 16 residues. Germline V gene sequence: CDR1 LNHDA, CDR2 SQIVND (reference sequence). The J segment lost 0 bases and the V segment lost 10 bases, leaving 13 bases of the junction unmatched. The CDR3 nucleotides read TGTGCCACCCAATCGACAGGGGAGGTCCCTAACTATGGCTACACCTTC. Translation gives CATQSTGEVPNYGYTF.

The genes are TRBV6-6 and TRBJ1-3; the D gene is possibly TRBD1 (6 bases). CDR1 and CDR2 from the germline V gene are MNHNY and SVGAGI (reference sequence). The CDR3 sequence is 14 residues long. Trimming cost V 5 bases and J 1 base, with 9 bases left between them. The CDR3 coding sequence is TGTGCCAGCAGTCGGACAGCTTCTGGAAACACCATATATTTT. Translated, it gives CASSRTASGNTIYF.

The CDR3 DNA sequence: TGTGCCACCCTCCCTCCAAGGGAGGTCATCTCTGGCTACACCTTC. This translates into CATLPPREVISGYTF. The chain links TRBV28 to TRBJ1-2; D uncertain. The CDR3 consists of 15 residues. V was shortened by 10 bases and J by 7 bases, with 25 bases between the two germline ends. Looked up from germline, CDR1 is MDHEN and CDR2 is SYDVKM.

The chain links TRBV19 to TRBJ1-2; 7 nucleotides line up with TRBD1. The length of the CDR3 is 14 residues. Per the germline V gene, CDR1 is LNHDA and CDR2 is SQIVND (reference sequence). Trimming cost V 10 bases and J 6 bases; bases outside gene matches: 14. CDR3 coding DNA: TGTGCCACCACACCCCGACAGGGAATGAATGGCTACACCTTC. Amino acids: CATTPRQGMNGYTF.

The chain recombines TRBV28 with TRBJ1-2, with D possibly being TRBD1 (6 bases). V was pared by 7 bases and J by 8 bases, with 11 bases between. From germline, CDR1 is MDHEN and CDR2 SYDVKM. The CDR3 length is 11 residues. CDR3 loop: CASTSGVGYTF. Written as DNA, the CDR3 is TGTGCCAGCACTTCAGGGGTCGGCTACACCTTC.